The 29 T cell receptor beta chains reported below all come from one sample, sequenced in a study of T-cell memory formation after mild COVID-19. One entry per CDR3 protein results from TCRdb running MiXCR on the 5' RACE reads. The repertoire holds over 250,000 distinct CDR3 sequences, 15% to 20% seen once, with roughly 20% in the top ten. Material: PBMCs or a T cell subset sorted from them (not recorded which). These receptors were obtained from a young man who had mild COVID-19 (a few samples of this study predate the infection). Cell type and time point are not known.

V usage is TRBV5-6 and J usage is TRBJ2-7; TRBD2 is a possible D gene (6 bases). In germline, CDR1 is SGHDT, CDR2 YYEEEE. V was clipped by 0 bases and J by 2 bases, with 12 bases between them. This CDR3 is 15 amino acids long. The CDR3 coding sequence is TGTGCCAGCAGCTTGGATGGGGGGAGGACCTACGAGCAGTACGTC. This sequence encodes CASSLDGGRTYEQYV.

This clonotype was detected a few times. The chain joins TRBV7-9 to TRBJ1-3; D gene unclear. Germline V gene lookup returns CDR1 SEHNR and CDR2 FQNEAQ (reference sequence). This CDR3 has 13 residues. The V and J ends lost 5 bases and 2 bases respectively, with 7 bases between them. CDR3 sequence: CASSLNTGNTIYF. The DNA for the CDR3 is TGTGCCAGCAGCCTGAATACTGGAAACACCATATATTTT.

This clonotype was recorded many times. V usage is TRBV12-3 or TRBV12-4 and J usage is TRBJ2-3; D may be TRBD2 (7 bases). V lost 3 bases, J lost 6 bases, and 10 bases lay in between. This CDR3 is 13 amino acids long. DNA for the CDR3: TGTGCCAGCAGTTTGGGGGGGCGGGATACGCAGTATTTT. It encodes CASSLGGRDTQYF.

This clonotype was detected a few times. The chain has TRBV7-6 and TRBJ2-7, with unresolved D. This CDR3 is 15 amino acids long. Trimming took 0 bases from V and 4 from J, leaving 13 bases between them. Looked up from germline, CDR1 is SGHVS and CDR2 is FNYEAQ. CDR3 nucleotides: TGTGCCAGCAGCTTAGCGCGGTCCCTATGTTACGAGCAGTACGTC. It codes for CASSLARSLCYEQYV.

This clonotype occurred many times. This chain uses TRBV5-1 with TRBJ2-4; D call uncertain. The CDR3 length is 14 residues. Germline CDR1 and CDR2: SGHRS and YFSETQ. The ends were cut back, 2 bases at V and 1 base at J, with 7 bases in the middle. CDR3 protein: CASSFGWAKNIQYF. In DNA, the CDR3 is TGCGCCAGCAGCTTCGGGTGGGCCAAAAACATTCAGTACTTC.

The chain has TRBV19 and TRBJ2-7; 9 nucleotides align to TRBD1. Losses at the gene ends were 5 bases for V and 3 bases for J; bases not matched to a gene: 8. The germline gives CDR1 LNHDA, CDR2 SQIVND (reference sequence). The CDR3 length is 15 residues. This chain's CDR3 is CASSARQGDVYEQYF. CDR3 in DNA: TGTGCCAGTAGTGCAAGACAGGGGGATGTCTACGAGCAGTACTTC.

This clonotype was detected many times. The chain uses TRBV7-2 and TRBJ2-3, with D tentatively TRBD2 (6 bases). With 1 base removed from V and 2 bases from J, the gap between germline ends came to 13 bases. The CDR3 contains 16 residues. The germline gives CDR1 SGHTA, CDR2 FQGNSA. The CDR3 sequence: CASSLVSSVFTDTQYF. The CDR3 nucleotides are TGTGCCAGCAGCTTAGTCTCTAGCGTCTTCACAGATACGCAGTATTTT. Supplemented by reference TRBV7-2 and TRBJ2-3, the full variable domain reads GAGVSQSPSNKVTEKGKDVELRCDPISGHTALYWYRQSLGQGLEFLIYFQGNSAPDKSGLPSDRFSAERTGGSVSTLTIQRTQQEDSAVYLCASSLVSSVFTDTQYFGPGTRLTVL.

This clonotype was picked up a small number of times. The chain has TRBV5-1 and TRBJ1-2; 11 bases fit TRBD1. The V gene's germline CDR1 is SGHRS and CDR2 YFSETQ. J lost 4 bases, V lost 0 bases, and 8 bases had no gene match. The CDR3 consists of 17 residues. CDR3 sequence reads: CASSLASDRGRGYGYTF. For the CDR3, the DNA is TGCGCCAGCAGCTTGGCCTCGGACAGGGGGCGAGGCTATGGCTACACCTTC.

The chain links TRBV6-5 to TRBJ2-3; D unclear. Trimming cost V 5 bases and J 2 bases, with 8 bases left between them. Germline V gives CDR1 MNHEY, CDR2 SVGAGI. The CDR3 length is 13 residues. The CDR3 here is CASSPLFTDTQYF. The CDR3 DNA reads as TGTGCCAGCAGTCCCCTCTTCACAGATACGCAGTATTTT.

CDR3 region: CASSQRDSINTEAFF. CDR3 DNA: TGTGCCAGCTCACAAAGGGACAGCATCAACACTGAAGCTTTCTTT. The rearrangement uses TRBV18 and TRBJ1-1, with 7 bases matching TRBD1. The CDR3 is 15 amino acids. Trimming took 4 bases from V and 2 from J; bases not matched to a gene: 7. Germline CDR1 and CDR2: KGHSH and LQKENI.

This clonotype was detected many times. This rearrangement joins TRBV5-4 to TRBJ1-1, with TRBD1 matching over 9 bases. The germline V gene has CDR1 SGHNT and CDR2 YYREEE (reference sequence). Trimming took 3 bases from V and 5 from J; bases not matched to a gene: 11. The CDR3 is 16 amino acids. The CDR3 DNA sequence: TGTGCCAGCAGCTCCACGACCCCGACAGGGGGGACTGAAGCTTTCTTT. This codes for CASSSTTPTGGTEAFF. The full variable domain, its missing parts supplied by reference TRBV5-4 and TRBJ1-1, is ETGVTQSPTHLIKTRGQQVTLRCSSQSGHNTVSWYQQALGQGPQFIFQYYREEENGRGNFPPRFSGLQFPNYSSELNVNALELDDSALYLCASSSTTPTGGTEAFFGQGTRLTVV.

This clonotype was observed at least ten times. CDR3 sequence (DNA): TGTGCCAGCAGCTCAATCCCGGGACTAGCGGGGGGCAATCAGTTCTTC. The encoded protein is CASSSIPGLAGGNQFF. The chain links TRBV7-2 to TRBJ2-1; 15 bases are shared with TRBD2. The CDR3 spans 16 residues. Trimming removed 4 bases from V and 13 bases from J; junction bases left unmatched: 11. Germline CDR1 SGHTA, CDR2 FQGNSA.

The chain's CDR3 is CASSQETAQETQYF. CDR3 DNA: TGCGCCAGCAGCCAAGAAACAGCGCAAGAGACCCAGTACTTC. V and J are TRBV4-1 and TRBJ2-5; D gene ambiguous. CDR1 is MGHRA and CDR2 is YSYEKL in the germline V gene. V gave up 0 bases and J gave up 2 bases, with 7 bases separating them. The CDR3 has 14 amino acids.

This clonotype came up a few times. The V and J genes are TRBV6-4 and TRBJ2-3, with D perhaps being TRBD1 or TRBD2 (5 bases each). The CDR3 is 14 residues long. Germline assignment: CDR1 MRHNA and CDR2 SNTAGT. V dropped 9 bases and J dropped 2 bases, with 15 bases sitting between them. The CDR3 spells CASSRGETTDTQYF. The CDR3 DNA follows: TGTGCCAGTTCTCGAGGGGAGACCACAGATACGCAGTATTTT.

This clonotype was detected only a few times. The chain uses TRBV9 and TRBJ2-2; D gene uncertain. Germline V CDR1 and CDR2: SGDLS, YYNGEE. CDR3 length equals 14 residues. Trimming removed 4 bases at V and 4 bases at J, with 11 bases between. As DNA, the CDR3 is TGTGCCAGCAGCTCCTTATTCGGCACCGGGGAGCTGTTTTTT. This translates into CASSSLFGTGELFF.

This clonotype was detected only a few times. The chain combines TRBV20-1 with TRBJ2-3; TRBD2 aligns across 8 bases. The CDR3 contains 15 residues. CDR1 DFQATT and CDR2 SNEGSKA come from the germline V gene (reference sequence). J was trimmed by 8 bases and V by 5 bases; bases with no gene match: 15. The CDR3 here is CSAVSLTGGRGTQYF. The CDR3 bases are TGCAGTGCTGTTAGTCTTACGGGGGGGAGGGGTACGCAGTATTTT.

This clonotype was detected only a few times. This chain uses TRBV24-1 with TRBJ1-1; D remains ambiguous. The CDR3 is 12 residues long. Looked up from germline, CDR1 is KGHDR and CDR2 is SFDVKD. V was cut by 1 base and J by 4 bases, with 3 bases left in between. The CDR3 loop is CATSDFGTEAFF. CDR3 sequence (DNA): TGTGCCACCAGTGATTTCGGCACTGAAGCTTTCTTT.

This chain links TRBV5-1 with TRBJ2-1, with D possibly matching TRBD2 (6 bases). Germline V gene lookup returns CDR1 SGHRS and CDR2 YFSETQ. The CDR3 extends over 17 amino acids. V was clipped by 0 bases and J by 0 bases, with 13 bases between them. Here the CDR3 reads CASSLAVQGGSYNEQFF. In DNA form, the CDR3 reads TGCGCCAGCAGCTTGGCCGTTCAGGGAGGCTCCTACAATGAGCAGTTCTTC.

This clonotype appeared a few times. The chain employs TRBV6-2 or TRBV6-3 and TRBJ2-5; 8 bases agree with TRBD2. The CDR3 has 13 residues. Germline V gene sequence: CDR1 MNHEY, CDR2 SVGEGT. Losses at the gene ends were 7 bases for V and 1 base for J; bases not matched to a gene: 2. CDR3 in DNA: TGTGCCAGCACCGGACTAGCCCAAGAGACCCAGTACTTC. Protein: CASTGLAQETQYF.

The chain uses TRBV5-6 and TRBJ2-1; D unclear. Trimming removed 4 bases from V and 5 bases from J, with 10 bases in between. Germline CDR1 reads SGHDT; CDR2 reads YYEEEE. CDR3 length equals 13 residues. CDR3 DNA: TGTGCCAGCAGCCCTGGGTCACACAATGAGCAGTTCTTC. This translates into CASSPGSHNEQFF.

This clonotype was picked up a small number of times. The chain links TRBV6-2 or TRBV6-3 to TRBJ1-1; D gene unclear. The CDR3 totals 13 residues. The V and J ends lost 6 bases and 4 bases respectively, with 12 bases between them. Per germline, CDR1 MNHEY and CDR2 SVGEGT. The CDR3 loop is CASSRTTGTEAFF. DNA of the CDR3: TGTGCCAGCAGCCGTACAACGGGCACTGAAGCTTTCTTT.

This clonotype was recorded many times. The chain uses TRBV6-2 or TRBV6-3 and TRBJ2-6, with D possibly being TRBD1 (5 bases). This CDR3 region has 18 residues. Germline lookup yields CDR1 MNHEY and CDR2 SVGEGT. The V gene lost 1 base and the J gene lost 2 bases, with 15 bases spanning the gap. The CDR3 region has the DNA TGTGCCAGCAGTTACTTCAGGGTGCTGAGGCCTGGGGCCAACGTCCTGACTTTC. Residues: CASSYFRVLRPGANVLTF.

This clonotype occurred a few times. The rearrangement joins TRBV20-1 to TRBJ2-1; TRBD2 is a possible D gene (5 bases). From germline, CDR1 is DFQATT and CDR2 SNEGSKA (reference sequence). The CDR3 has 13 amino acids. V was clipped by 6 bases and J by 9 bases, with 18 bases between them. The CDR3 sequence: CSAASRSRGEQFF. Written as DNA, the CDR3 is TGCAGTGCCGCCTCGCGATCCCGGGGTGAGCAGTTCTTC.

The chain carries TRBV20-1 and TRBJ2-5; TRBD2 matches 14 bases. The length of the CDR3 is 17 residues. Per germline, CDR1 DFQATT and CDR2 SNEGSKA (reference sequence). Trimming removed 1 base from V and 4 bases from J; junction bases left unmatched: 8. The CDR3 DNA reads as TGCAGTGCTAGAGCCCTGACTAGCGGGGGGGCCGGAGAGACCCAGTACTTC. Translated, it gives CSARALTSGGAGETQYF.

The chain uses TRBV20-1 and TRBJ2-3; 11 bases align to TRBD1. The CDR3 is 15 amino acids. CDR1 and CDR2 (germline): DFQATT, SNEGSKA (reference sequence). The V and J ends lost 3 bases and 4 bases, in that order; junction bases with no gene match: 6. This CDR3 is CSASRRDRGADTQYF. The CDR3 DNA sequence: TGCAGTGCTAGCCGCCGGGACAGGGGGGCAGATACGCAGTATTTT.

The chain has TRBV7-9 and TRBJ2-3; a weak D match, TRBD2 (6 bases). V shed 5 bases and J shed 4 bases, with 10 bases lying between them. The CDR3 contains 13 residues. Germline loops: CDR1 SEHNR, CDR2 FQNEAQ (reference sequence). DNA of the CDR3: TGTGCCAGCAGCCGATGGGAGGCAGATACGCAGTATTTT. Translation: CASSRWEADTQYF.

The V gene is TRBV20-1, the J gene TRBJ2-5; 7 bases line up with TRBD2. CDR1 DFQATT and CDR2 SNEGSKA come from the germline V gene (reference sequence). The CDR3 sequence is 14 residues long. V was clipped by 5 bases and J by 5 bases; unmatched bases: 11. Here the CDR3 DNA reads TGCAGTGCTCCCCCCCTAGGGAGGGAGGAGACCCAGTACTTC. Amino acids: CSAPPLGREETQYF.

The chain joins TRBV12-3 or TRBV12-4 to TRBJ2-1, with D perhaps matching TRBD1 or TRBD2 (5 bases each). V shed 3 bases and J shed 6 bases, with 12 bases lying between them. This CDR3 has 14 residues. The CDR3 loop reads CASSLHLGVNEQFF. The CDR3 DNA is TGTGCCAGCAGTTTGCATCTGGGGGTCAATGAGCAGTTCTTC.

This clonotype has a handful of counts. This chain uses TRBV6-5 with TRBJ2-7; the match to TRBD2 covers 11 bases. Germline V gene lookup returns CDR1 MNHEY and CDR2 SVGAGI. Trimming removed 5 bases from V and 3 bases from J; junction bases left unmatched: 12. The CDR3 has 17 residues. CDR3 sequence reads: CASSTVRLAGNIYEQYF. CDR3 nucleotides: TGTGCCAGCAGTACCGTTAGACTAGCGGGGAACATCTACGAGCAGTACTTC.